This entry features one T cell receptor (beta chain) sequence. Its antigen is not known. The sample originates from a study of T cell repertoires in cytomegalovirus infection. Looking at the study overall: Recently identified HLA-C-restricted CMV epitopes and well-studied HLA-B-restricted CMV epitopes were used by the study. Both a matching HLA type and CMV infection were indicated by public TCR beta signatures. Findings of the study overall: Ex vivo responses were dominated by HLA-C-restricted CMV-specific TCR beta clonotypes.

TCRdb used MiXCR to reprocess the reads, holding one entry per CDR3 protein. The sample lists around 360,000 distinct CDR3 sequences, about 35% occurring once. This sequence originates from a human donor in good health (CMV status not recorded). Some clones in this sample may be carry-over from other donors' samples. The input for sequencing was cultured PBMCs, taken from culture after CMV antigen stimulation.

The CDR3 sequence: CASSYSRDGSSYNEQFF. DNA for the CDR3: TGTGCCAGCAGTTACTCGCGTGACGGGAGCTCCTACAATGAGCAGTTCTTC. The V call is TRBV6-2 or TRBV6-3, the J call TRBJ2-1; TRBD2 is a possible D gene (6 bases). Germline CDR1 reads MNHEY; CDR2 reads SVGEGT. The CDR3 sequence is 17 residues long. The V end lost 0 bases, the J end lost 0 bases, and 12 bases lay between the germline ends.